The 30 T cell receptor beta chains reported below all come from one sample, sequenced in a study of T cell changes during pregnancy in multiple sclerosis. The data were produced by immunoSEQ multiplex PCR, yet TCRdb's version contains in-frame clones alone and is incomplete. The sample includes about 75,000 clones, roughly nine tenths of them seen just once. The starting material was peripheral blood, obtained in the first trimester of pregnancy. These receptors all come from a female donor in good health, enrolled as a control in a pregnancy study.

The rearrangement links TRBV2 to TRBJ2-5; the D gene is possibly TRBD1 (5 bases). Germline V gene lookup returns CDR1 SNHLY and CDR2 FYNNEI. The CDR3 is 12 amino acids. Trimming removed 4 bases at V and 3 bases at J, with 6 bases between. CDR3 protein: CASSVREETQYF. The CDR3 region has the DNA TGTGCCAGCAGTGTCAGGGAAGAGACCCAGTACTTC.

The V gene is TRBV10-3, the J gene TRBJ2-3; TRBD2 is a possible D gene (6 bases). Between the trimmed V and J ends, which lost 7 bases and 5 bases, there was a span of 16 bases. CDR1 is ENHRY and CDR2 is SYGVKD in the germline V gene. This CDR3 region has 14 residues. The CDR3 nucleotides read TGTGCCATCACCGACCGACCCGGGAGAGATACGCAGTATTTT. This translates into CAITDRPGRDTQYF.

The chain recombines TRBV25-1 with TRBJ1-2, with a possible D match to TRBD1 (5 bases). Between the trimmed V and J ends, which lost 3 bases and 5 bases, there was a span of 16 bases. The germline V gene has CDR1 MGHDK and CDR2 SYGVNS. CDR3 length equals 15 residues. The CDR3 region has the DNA TGTGCCAGCAGTGAGGAGGGGCTAGCTTCGTATGGCTACACCTTC. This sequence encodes CASSEEGLASYGYTF.

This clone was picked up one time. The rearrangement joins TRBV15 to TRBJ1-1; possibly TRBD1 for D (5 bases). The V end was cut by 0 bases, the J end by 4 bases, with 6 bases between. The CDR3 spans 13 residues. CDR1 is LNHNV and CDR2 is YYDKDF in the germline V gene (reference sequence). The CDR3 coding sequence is TGTGCCACCAGCAGAGACAGGGCCACTGAAGCTTTCTTT. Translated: CATSRDRATEAFF.

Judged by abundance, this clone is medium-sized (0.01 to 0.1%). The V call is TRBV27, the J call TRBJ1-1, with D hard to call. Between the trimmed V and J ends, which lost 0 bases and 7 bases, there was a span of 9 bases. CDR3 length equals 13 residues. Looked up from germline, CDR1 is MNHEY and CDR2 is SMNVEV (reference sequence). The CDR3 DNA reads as TGTGCCAGCAGTTTATCGTTGGCAAATGAAGCTTTCTTT. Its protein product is CASSLSLANEAFF.

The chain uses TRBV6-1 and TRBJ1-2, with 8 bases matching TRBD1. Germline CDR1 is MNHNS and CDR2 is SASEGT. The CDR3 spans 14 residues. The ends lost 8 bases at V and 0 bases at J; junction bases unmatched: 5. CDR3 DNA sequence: TGTGCCAGCGGACAGGGTCCAGCTAACTATGGCTACACCTTC. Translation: CASGQGPANYGYTF.

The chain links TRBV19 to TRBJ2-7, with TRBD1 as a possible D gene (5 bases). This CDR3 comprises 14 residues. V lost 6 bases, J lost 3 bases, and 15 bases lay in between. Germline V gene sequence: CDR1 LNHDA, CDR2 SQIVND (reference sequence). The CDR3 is CASSVSGMLYEQYF. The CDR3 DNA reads TGTGCCAGTAGCGTCTCAGGGATGCTCTACGAGCAGTACTTC.

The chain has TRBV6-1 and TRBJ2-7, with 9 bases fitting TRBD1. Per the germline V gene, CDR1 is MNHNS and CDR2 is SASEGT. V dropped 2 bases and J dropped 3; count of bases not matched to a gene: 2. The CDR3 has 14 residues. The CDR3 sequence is CASSERDRDYEQYF. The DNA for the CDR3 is TGTGCCAGCAGTGAAAGGGACAGGGACTACGAGCAGTACTTC.

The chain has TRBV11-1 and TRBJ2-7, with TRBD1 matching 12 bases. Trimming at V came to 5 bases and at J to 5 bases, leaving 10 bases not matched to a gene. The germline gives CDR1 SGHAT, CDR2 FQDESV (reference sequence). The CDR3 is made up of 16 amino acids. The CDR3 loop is CASSPPPGQGAHEQYF. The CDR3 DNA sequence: TGTGCCAGCAGCCCCCCCCCGGGACAGGGGGCCCACGAGCAGTACTTC.

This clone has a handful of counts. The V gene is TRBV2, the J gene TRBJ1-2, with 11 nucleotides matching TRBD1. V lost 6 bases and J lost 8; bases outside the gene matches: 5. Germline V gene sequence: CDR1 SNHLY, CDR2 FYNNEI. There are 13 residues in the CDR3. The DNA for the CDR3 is TGTGCCAGCAGCGGGACAGGGGGTAGAGGCTACACCTTC. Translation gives CASSGTGGRGYTF.

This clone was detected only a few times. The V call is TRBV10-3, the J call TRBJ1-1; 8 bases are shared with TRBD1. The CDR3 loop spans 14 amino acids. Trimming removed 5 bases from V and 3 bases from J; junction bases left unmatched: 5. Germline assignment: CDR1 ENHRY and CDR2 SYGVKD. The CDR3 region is CAISQDRVYTEAFF. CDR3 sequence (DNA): TGTGCCATCAGTCAGGACAGGGTCTACACTGAAGCTTTCTTT.

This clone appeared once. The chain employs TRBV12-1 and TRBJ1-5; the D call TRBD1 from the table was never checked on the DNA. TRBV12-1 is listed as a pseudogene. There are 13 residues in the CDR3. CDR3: CASSPRGNQPQHF. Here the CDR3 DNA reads TGTGCCAGCAGCCCTAGGGGGAATCAGCCCCAGCATTTT.

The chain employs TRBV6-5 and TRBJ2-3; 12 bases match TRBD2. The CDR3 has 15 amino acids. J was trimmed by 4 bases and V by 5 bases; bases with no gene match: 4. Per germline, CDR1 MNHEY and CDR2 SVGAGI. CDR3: CASSHTSGGPDTQYF. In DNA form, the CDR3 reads TGTGCCAGCAGTCACACTAGCGGGGGGCCAGATACGCAGTATTTT.

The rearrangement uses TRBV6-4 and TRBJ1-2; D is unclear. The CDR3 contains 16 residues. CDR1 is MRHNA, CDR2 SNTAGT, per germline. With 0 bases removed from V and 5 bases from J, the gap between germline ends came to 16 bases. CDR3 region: CASSDSPDQVSYGYTF. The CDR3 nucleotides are TGTGCCAGCAGTGACTCACCCGACCAGGTCTCTTATGGCTACACCTTC.

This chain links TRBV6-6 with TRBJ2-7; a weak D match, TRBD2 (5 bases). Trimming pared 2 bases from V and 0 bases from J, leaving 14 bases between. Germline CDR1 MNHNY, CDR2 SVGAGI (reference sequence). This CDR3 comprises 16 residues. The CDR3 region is CASSYPIARSSYEQYF. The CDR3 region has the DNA TGTGCCAGCAGTTACCCCATAGCGCGCAGCTCCTACGAGCAGTACTTC.

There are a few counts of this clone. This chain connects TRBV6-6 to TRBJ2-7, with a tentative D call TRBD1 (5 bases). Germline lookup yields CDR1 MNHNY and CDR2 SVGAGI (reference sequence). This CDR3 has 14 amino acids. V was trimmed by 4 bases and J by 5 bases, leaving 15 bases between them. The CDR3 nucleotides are TGTGCCAGCAGTTTCGGACAAAACTCTAACGAGCAGTACTTC. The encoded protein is CASSFGQNSNEQYF.

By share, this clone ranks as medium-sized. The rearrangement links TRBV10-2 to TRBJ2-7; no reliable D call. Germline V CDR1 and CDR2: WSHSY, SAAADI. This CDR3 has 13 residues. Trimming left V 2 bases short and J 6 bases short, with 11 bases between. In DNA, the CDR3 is TGCGCCAGCAGTGAGCGGGTGGTGGTCGAGCAGTACTTC. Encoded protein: CASSERVVVEQYF.

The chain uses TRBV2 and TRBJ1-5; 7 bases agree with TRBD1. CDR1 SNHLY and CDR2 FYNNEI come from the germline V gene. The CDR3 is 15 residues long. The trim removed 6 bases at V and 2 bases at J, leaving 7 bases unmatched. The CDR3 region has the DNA TGTGCCAGCAGGGACGGGACAGCCGGCAATCAGCCCCAGCATTTT. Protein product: CASRDGTAGNQPQHF.

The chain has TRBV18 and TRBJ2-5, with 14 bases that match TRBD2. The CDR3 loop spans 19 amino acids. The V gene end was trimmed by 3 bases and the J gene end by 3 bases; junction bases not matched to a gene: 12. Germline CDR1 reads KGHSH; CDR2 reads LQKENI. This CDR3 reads CASSPGLAGALLSEETQYF. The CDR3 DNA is TGTGCCAGCTCACCGGGACTAGCGGGGGCCCTTCTCTCCGAAGAGACCCAGTACTTC.

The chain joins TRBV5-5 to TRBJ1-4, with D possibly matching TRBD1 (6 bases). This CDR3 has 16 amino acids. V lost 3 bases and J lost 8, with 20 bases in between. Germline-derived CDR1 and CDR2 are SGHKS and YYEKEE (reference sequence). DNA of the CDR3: TGTGCCAGCAGCTACGGGACATTTCCTAAGGAGGAAAAACTGTTTTTT. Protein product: CASSYGTFPKEEKLFF. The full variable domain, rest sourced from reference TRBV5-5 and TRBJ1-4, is DAGVTQSPTHLIKTRGQQVTLRCSPISGHKSVSWYQQVLGQGPQFIFQYYEKEERGRGNFPDRFSARQFPNYSSELNVNALLLGDSALYLCASSYGTFPKEEKLFFGSGTQLSVL.

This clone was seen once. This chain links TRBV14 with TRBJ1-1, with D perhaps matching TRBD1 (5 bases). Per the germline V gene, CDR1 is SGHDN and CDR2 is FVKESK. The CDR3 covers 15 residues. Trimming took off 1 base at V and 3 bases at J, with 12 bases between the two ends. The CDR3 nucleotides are TGTGCCAGCAGCCAAGGGGCAGGGTTAGACACTGAAGCTTTCTTT. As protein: CASSQGAGLDTEAFF.

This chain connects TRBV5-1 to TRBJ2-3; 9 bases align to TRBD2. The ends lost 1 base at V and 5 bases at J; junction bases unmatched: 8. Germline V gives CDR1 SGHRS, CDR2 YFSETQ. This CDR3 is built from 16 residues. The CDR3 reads CASSLKPAGGGDTQYF. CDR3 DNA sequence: TGCGCCAGCAGCTTGAAACCCGCGGGGGGGGGAGATACGCAGTATTTT.

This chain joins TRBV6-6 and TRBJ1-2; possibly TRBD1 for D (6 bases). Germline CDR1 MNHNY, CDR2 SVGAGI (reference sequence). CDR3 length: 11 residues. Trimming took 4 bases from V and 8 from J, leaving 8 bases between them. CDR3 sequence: CASSLTGGYTF. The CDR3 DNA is TGTGCCAGCAGTTTAACAGGGGGCTACACCTTC.

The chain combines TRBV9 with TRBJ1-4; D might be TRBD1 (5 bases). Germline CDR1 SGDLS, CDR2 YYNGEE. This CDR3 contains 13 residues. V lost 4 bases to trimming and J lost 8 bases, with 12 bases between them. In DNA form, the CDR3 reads TGTGCCAGCAGCTTCGGACACGGGGAAAAACTGTTTTTT. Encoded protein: CASSFGHGEKLFF.

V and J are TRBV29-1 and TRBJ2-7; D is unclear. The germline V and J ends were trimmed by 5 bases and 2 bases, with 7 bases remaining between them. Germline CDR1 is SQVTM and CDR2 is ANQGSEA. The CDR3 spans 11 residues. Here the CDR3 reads CSVTATYEQYF. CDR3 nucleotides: TGCAGCGTTACAGCAACCTACGAGCAGTACTTC.

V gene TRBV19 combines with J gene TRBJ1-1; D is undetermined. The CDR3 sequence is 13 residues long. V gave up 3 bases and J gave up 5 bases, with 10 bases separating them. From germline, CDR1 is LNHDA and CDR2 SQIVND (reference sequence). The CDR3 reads CASSMAVETEAFF. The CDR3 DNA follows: TGTGCCAGTAGTATGGCGGTAGAGACTGAAGCTTTCTTT.

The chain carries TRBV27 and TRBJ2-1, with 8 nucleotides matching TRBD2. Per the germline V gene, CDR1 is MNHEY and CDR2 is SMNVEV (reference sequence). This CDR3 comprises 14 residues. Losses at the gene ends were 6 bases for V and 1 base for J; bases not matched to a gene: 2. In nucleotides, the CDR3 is TGTGCCAGCAGGGAGCGGGAGTCCTACAATGAGCAGTTCTTC. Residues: CASRERESYNEQFF.

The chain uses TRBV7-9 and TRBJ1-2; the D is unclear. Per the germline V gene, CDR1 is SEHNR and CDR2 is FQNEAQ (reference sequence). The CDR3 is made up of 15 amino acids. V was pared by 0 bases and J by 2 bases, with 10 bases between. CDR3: CASSLAAGENYGYTF. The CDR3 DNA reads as TGTGCCAGCAGCTTAGCGGCCGGGGAGAACTATGGCTACACCTTC.

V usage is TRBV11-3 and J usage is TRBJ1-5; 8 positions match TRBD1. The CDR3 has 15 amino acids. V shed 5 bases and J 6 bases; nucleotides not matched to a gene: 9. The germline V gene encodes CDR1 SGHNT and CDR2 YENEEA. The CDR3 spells CASSTDGTGGQPQHF. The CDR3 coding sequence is TGTGCCAGCAGCACCGACGGGACAGGCGGTCAGCCCCAGCATTTT.

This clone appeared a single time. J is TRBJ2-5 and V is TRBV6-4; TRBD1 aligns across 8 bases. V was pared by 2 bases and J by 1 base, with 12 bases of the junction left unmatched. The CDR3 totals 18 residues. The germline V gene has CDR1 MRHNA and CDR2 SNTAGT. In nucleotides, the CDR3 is TGTGCCAGCAGTGACCCCCGGCGACAGGGGAACGCCCAAGAGACCCAGTACTTC. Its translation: CASSDPRRQGNAQETQYF.